A single sample is the source of the 27 T cell receptor beta chains below, sequenced in a study of cytotoxic CD8 clonotypes in ibrutinib-treated CLL. Clones were sequenced by immunoSEQ multiplex PCR, and TCRdb holds only the in-frame ones, with some missing. The top ten hold roughly 2% of the sample, which has around 140,000 clones, 80% to 90% seen once. The specimen comprised PBMCs, sampled after 24 months of ibrutinib treatment. The receptors were sampled from a human donor with chronic lymphocytic leukemia.

The chain joins TRBV4-2 to TRBJ2-7, with 7 positions matching TRBD1. Germline loops: CDR1 LGHNA, CDR2 YNFKEQ. Losses at the gene ends were 1 base for V and 3 bases for J; bases not matched to a gene: 9. The CDR3 covers 16 residues. The CDR3: CASSQVTGDANYEQYF. The CDR3 DNA reads as TGTGCCAGCAGCCAAGTCACAGGGGACGCTAACTACGAGCAGTACTTC.

This clone was counted between two and nine times. The chain has TRBV28 and TRBJ2-1; TRBD2 agrees at 8 bases. This CDR3 contains 15 residues. CDR1 and CDR2 (germline): MDHEN, SYDVKM. J was trimmed by 6 bases and V by 9 bases; bases with no gene match: 13. CDR3: CASDGTGLVGNEQFF. In nucleotides, the CDR3 is TGTGCCAGTGACGGAACGGGACTAGTCGGCAATGAGCAGTTCTTC.

The CDR3 coding sequence is TGTGCCAGCAGCCTACCGTTGCGGGGGGGACCTTTCAACACCGGGGAGCTGTTTTTT. It translates to CASSLPLRGGPFNTGELFF. The chain uses TRBV7-6 and TRBJ2-2; 9 positions match TRBD2. V gave up 5 bases and J gave up 2 bases; unmatched junction bases: 15. Germline CDR1 and CDR2: SGHVS and FNYEAQ. This CDR3 has 19 amino acids.

This clone was seen a handful of times. CDR3 loop: CASRAAGSGPNYGYTF. The DNA of the CDR3 is TGTGCCAGCAGAGCGGCTGGTTCGGGGCCCAACTATGGCTACACCTTC. The chain joins TRBV27 to TRBJ1-2, with D possibly TRBD1 on 5 matching bases. Trimming stripped 6 bases from V and 2 bases from J, with 19 bases between. Germline CDR1 is MNHEY and CDR2 is SMNVEV (reference sequence). The CDR3 runs to 16 residues.

This clone was detected a few times. This rearrangement joins TRBV27 to TRBJ2-1; unclear D gene. Trimming left V 3 bases short and J 2 bases short, with 11 bases between. Germline-derived CDR1 and CDR2 are MNHEY and SMNVEV (reference sequence). The CDR3 runs 15 residues. The CDR3 sequence: CASSFVRRAYNEQFF. CDR3 DNA sequence: TGTGCCAGCAGTTTTGTAAGACGGGCCTACAATGAGCAGTTCTTC.

In its sample, this clone was seen a few times. The rearrangement links TRBV6-5 to TRBJ2-4; 7 bases align to TRBD1. The CDR3 is 15 residues long. Germline values: CDR1 MNHEY, CDR2 SVGAGI. The V segment lost 4 bases and the J segment 0 bases; nucleotides outside the gene matches: 3. CDR3 bases: TGTGCCAGCAGTTTGACAGGGATAGCCAAAAACATTCAGTACTTC. Translating gives CASSLTGIAKNIQYF.

This clone was counted between two and nine times. V is TRBV18 and J is TRBJ1-2; D not resolved. Germline assignment: CDR1 KGHSH and CDR2 LQKENI. The CDR3 totals 14 residues. V was shortened by 2 bases and J by 0 bases, with 7 bases between the two germline ends. The CDR3 is CASSPDRANYGYTF. The CDR3, as DNA: TGTGCCAGCTCACCAGACCGAGCTAACTATGGCTACACCTTC.

The CDR3 is CASRHTGGDYGYTF. The CDR3 nucleotides read TGTGCCAGCAGACACACGGGGGGGGACTATGGCTACACCTTC. The chain is built from TRBV11-2 and TRBJ1-2; a weak D match, TRBD1 (5 bases). With 6 bases removed from V and 3 bases from J, the gap between germline ends came to 14 bases. Germline-derived CDR1 and CDR2 are SGHAT and FQNNGV. This CDR3 contains 14 residues.

This clone was seen more than once but under ten times. V and J are TRBV21-1 and TRBJ1-1. TRBV21-1 is recorded as a pseudogene. The CDR3 is made up of 13 amino acids. The CDR3 loop is CAILHGSKGGAFF. The CDR3 nucleotides are TGTGCCATTCTTCACGGGAGTAAAGGAGGAGCTTTCTTT.

The sample holds a few counts of this clone. The V and J genes are TRBV6-6 and TRBJ1-4; D not resolved. Germline CDR1 is MNHNY and CDR2 is SVGAGI (reference sequence). V gave up 8 bases and J gave up 8 bases, with 18 bases separating them. The CDR3 is 14 residues long. CDR3 region: CASHLAGEYEKLFF. CDR3 DNA: TGTGCCAGCCACTTAGCGGGCGAGTACGAAAAACTGTTTTTT.

The chain links TRBV19 to TRBJ2-7, with 9 bases matching TRBD2. V trimming: 3 bases; J trimming: 6 bases; junction bases outside the gene matches: 3. The germline V gene has CDR1 LNHDA and CDR2 SQIVND (reference sequence). The CDR3 extends over 13 amino acids. The CDR3 coding sequence is TGTGCCAGTAGTATTAGCGGGAGTGGCGAGCAGTACTTC. This encodes CASSISGSGEQYF.

The chain recombines TRBV27 with TRBJ1-1; D may be TRBD1 (6 bases). Germline CDR1 reads MNHEY; CDR2 reads SMNVEV (reference sequence). This CDR3 is built from 17 residues. Trimming left V 1 base short and J 0 bases short, with 15 bases between. CDR3 in DNA: TGTGCCAGCAGTTTATTACGGGGGGCGCAGGTGAACACTGAAGCTTTCTTT. Protein: CASSLLRGAQVNTEAFF.

This chain uses TRBV5-4 with TRBJ2-1; D unclear. The CDR3 has 12 amino acids. Germline CDR1 and CDR2: SGHNT and YYREEE (reference sequence). Trimming cost V 2 bases and J 9 bases, with 9 bases left between them. The CDR3: CASSFSVSEQFF. DNA for the CDR3: TGTGCCAGCAGCTTTTCCGTGTCTGAGCAGTTCTTC.

The chain recombines TRBV18 with TRBJ1-2; 7 bases map to TRBD1. Losses at the gene ends were 4 bases for V and 0 bases for J; bases not matched to a gene: 14. The germline CDR1 and CDR2 sequences are KGHSH and LQKENI. CDR3 size: 18 residues. CDR3 in amino acids: CASSQEYRGRQPNYGYTF. The CDR3 nucleotides are TGTGCCAGCTCACAAGAGTACAGGGGTAGGCAACCTAACTATGGCTACACCTTC.

The CDR3 is CASSVRASADTQYF. The CDR3 nucleotides read TGTGCCAGCAGCGTGAGGGCTAGCGCAGATACGCAGTATTTT. The rearrangement links TRBV9 to TRBJ2-3, with TRBD2 as a possible D gene (6 bases). Germline V gene data show CDR1 as SGDLS and CDR2 as YYNGEE. CDR3 length: 14 residues. The V gene lost 2 bases and the J gene lost 4 bases, with 11 bases spanning the gap.

CDR3 amino acids: CASSLAGGLNTDTQYF. Written as DNA, the CDR3 is TGTGCCAGCAGCCTAGCGGGCGGACTAAACACAGATACGCAGTATTTT. This chain connects TRBV4-2 to TRBJ2-3; 7 bases align to TRBD2. With 4 bases clipped from V and 2 bases from J, the junction kept 9 bases outside the gene matches. Germline V gene data show CDR1 as LGHNA and CDR2 as YNFKEQ. This CDR3 contains 16 residues.

This chain joins TRBV7-2 and TRBJ2-1; no clear D. Germline V gene data show CDR1 as SGHTA and CDR2 as FQGNSA. The CDR3 loop spans 15 amino acids. The V and J ends lost 3 bases and 1 base respectively, with 10 bases between them. CDR3 protein: CASSFRAASYNEQFF. CDR3 DNA sequence: TGTGCCAGCAGCTTTAGGGCTGCTTCCTACAATGAGCAGTTCTTC.

The rearrangement uses TRBV7-2 and TRBJ2-7; 8 bases align to TRBD1. CDR1 and CDR2 (germline): SGHTA, FQGNSA. The V and J ends lost 2 bases and 4 bases, in that order; junction bases with no gene match: 7. CDR3 length: 15 residues. CDR3 in amino acids: CASSLPRTGKYEQYF. CDR3 DNA: TGTGCCAGCAGCTTACCCCGGACAGGGAAGTACGAGCAGTACTTC.

This clone was detected only a few times. The chain couples TRBV19 to TRBJ2-7, with D uncertain. The CDR3 spans 13 residues. Germline V gives CDR1 LNHDA, CDR2 SQIVND (reference sequence). Trimming took off 3 bases at V and 3 bases at J, with 9 bases between the two ends. The CDR3 spells CASSMEQRYEQYF. The CDR3 DNA follows: TGTGCCAGTAGTATGGAACAACGCTACGAGCAGTACTTC. Filled out from reference TRBV19 and TRBJ2-7, the complete variable domain reads DGGITQSPKYLFRKEGQNVTLSCEQNLNHDAMYWYRQDPGQGLRLIYYSQIVNDFQKGDIAEGYSVSREKKESFPLTVTSAQKNPTAFYLCASSMEQRYEQYFGPGTRLTVT.

CDR3: CASSFRGNTEAFF. The CDR3 DNA is TGCGCCAGCAGCTTTAGGGGAAACACTGAAGCTTTCTTT. The chain is built from TRBV5-1 and TRBJ1-1, with TRBD1 as a possible D gene (5 bases). The germline V gene encodes CDR1 SGHRS and CDR2 YFSETQ. This CDR3 is 13 amino acids long. Trimming removed 2 bases from V and 2 bases from J, with 7 bases in between.

This chain joins TRBV7-8 and TRBJ2-1; D is uncertain. Trimming stripped 2 bases from V and 1 base from J, with 12 bases between. CDR3 length equals 16 residues. CDR1 and CDR2 from the germline V gene are SGHVS and FQNEAQ. The CDR3 nucleotides are TGTGCCAGCAGCTTACGGTCGGGTATATCCTACAATGAGCAGTTCTTC. Translated: CASSLRSGISYNEQFF.

The rearrangement joins TRBV7-8 to TRBJ1-6; D call uncertain. CDR3 length equals 11 residues. V shed 5 bases and J shed 15 bases, with 11 bases lying between them. Germline CDR1 is SGHVS and CDR2 is FQNEAQ. CDR3 amino acids: CASSLRVLLHF. The CDR3 region has the DNA TGTGCCAGCAGCCTTCGGGTGCTCCTCCACTTT.

This clone showed up just a few times. V usage is TRBV2 and J usage is TRBJ1-5, with TRBD1 identical over 9 bases. The germline gives CDR1 SNHLY, CDR2 FYNNEI. V lost 6 bases to trimming and J lost 5 bases; unmatched junction nucleotides: 2. There are 13 residues in the CDR3. Written as DNA, the CDR3 is TGTGCCAGCAGGGACAGGGGTTATCAGCCCCAGCATTTT. Amino acids: CASRDRGYQPQHF.

This chain uses TRBV7-2 with TRBJ1-2; no clear D. The germline gives CDR1 SGHTA, CDR2 FQGNSA. V was pared by 1 base and J by 9 bases, with 9 bases between. The CDR3 extends over 12 amino acids. The CDR3 nucleotides read TGTGCCAGCAGCTTAGACGCCCCCCGCTACACCTTC. This encodes CASSLDAPRYTF.

V is TRBV10-1 and J is TRBJ2-3; 7 nucleotides agree with TRBD2. This CDR3 is 16 amino acids long. Losses at the gene ends were 6 bases for V and 0 bases for J; bases not matched to a gene: 9. The germline CDR1 and CDR2 sequences are WNHNN and SYGVQD (reference sequence). DNA of the CDR3: TGCGCCAGCAGCTCCCGTAGCGGGCCTAGCACAGATACGCAGTATTTT. This codes for CASSSRSGPSTDTQYF.

Remarks on this clone: This specimen includes other DNA sequences encoding the same CDR3. The CDR3 loop is CASSLGSSGGTDTQYF. CDR3 nucleotides: TGTGCCAGCAGCTTAGGGTCTAGCGGGGGCACAGATACGCAGTATTTT. This sequence joins TRBV7-9 and TRBJ2-3; TRBD2 agrees at 9 bases. Trimming removed 1 base from V and 1 base from J; junction bases left unmatched: 3. CDR1 and CDR2 from the germline V gene are SEHNR and FQNEAQ (reference sequence). The CDR3 length is 16 residues.

V usage is TRBV7-2 and J usage is TRBJ2-1; D is undetermined. The germline V gene has CDR1 SGHTA and CDR2 FQGNSA. The CDR3 has 14 residues. V was trimmed by 0 bases and J by 10 bases, leaving 13 bases between them. The CDR3 coding sequence is TGTGCCAGCAGCTTAGCAAGGGAAAGGCAGGAGCAGTTCTTC. Protein product: CASSLARERQEQFF. Full variable domain (outside the CDR3, taken from reference TRBV7-2 and TRBJ2-1): GAGVSQSPSNKVTEKGKDVELRCDPISGHTALYWYRQSLGQGLEFLIYFQGNSAPDKSGLPSDRFSAERTGGSVSTLTIQRTQQEDSAVYLCASSLARERQEQFFGPGTRLTVL.